Below are 27 T cell receptor beta chains sequenced from a single sample in a study of blood T cell repertoires in COVID-19. Some clones are missing from TCRdb's copy, which holds only in-frame ones; the method was immunoSEQ multiplex PCR. The data hold around 160,000 clones, with 88% observed a single time. Material: peripheral blood. These receptors were obtained from a human donor in a cohort sampled during active COVID-19.

The rearrangement uses TRBV28 and TRBJ2-7; perhaps TRBD1 as D (5 bases). The germline V and J ends were trimmed by 4 bases and 3 bases, with 16 bases remaining between them. The CDR3 contains 15 residues. CDR1 is MDHEN and CDR2 is SYDVKM in the germline V gene. Here the CDR3 DNA reads TGTGCCAGCAGTTCACAGGCCCTTAAGGGCTACGAGCAGTACTTC. Translated: CASSSQALKGYEQYF.

The chain uses TRBV29-1 and TRBJ2-7, with a possible D match to TRBD1 (6 bases). V dropped 5 bases and J dropped 0 bases, with 8 bases sitting between them. The CDR3 has 12 residues. Germline-derived CDR1 and CDR2 are SQVTM and ANQGSEA. Here the CDR3 DNA reads TGCAGCGTTCAGGACAGCTCCTACGAGCAGTACTTC. This translates into CSVQDSSYEQYF.

The sample holds one count of this clone. The rearrangement uses TRBV5-6 and TRBJ2-7, with 13 bases aligning to TRBD2. V gave up 4 bases and J gave up 2 bases; unmatched junction bases: 6. Germline V gene lookup returns CDR1 SGHDT and CDR2 YYEEEE. The CDR3 covers 16 residues. The CDR3 region is CASSRPTSGGPYEQYF. DNA for the CDR3: TGTGCCAGCAGCCGTCCGACTAGCGGGGGGCCCTACGAGCAGTACTTC. The complete variable domain, with remaining parts taken from reference TRBV5-6 and TRBJ2-7, reads DAGVTQSPTHLIKTRGQQVTLRCSPKSGHDTVSWYQQALGQGPQFIFQYYEEEERQRGNFPDRFSGHQFPNYSSELNVNALLLGDSALYLCASSRPTSGGPYEQYFGPGTRLTVT.

The chain employs TRBV14 and TRBJ2-5; no firm D call. CDR1 and CDR2 from the germline V gene are SGHDN and FVKESK. This CDR3 has 15 amino acids. V lost 4 bases and J lost 1, with 13 bases in between. CDR3 nucleotide sequence: TGTGCCAGCAGCCCAATATATGGCGGCCAAGAGACCCAGTACTTC. Translation gives CASSPIYGGQETQYF.

V and J are TRBV9 and TRBJ1-1; possibly TRBD1 for D (5 bases). Per the germline V gene, CDR1 is SGDLS and CDR2 is YYNGEE. V was clipped by 3 bases and J by 8 bases, with 14 bases between them. The CDR3 has 13 residues. This chain's CDR3 is CASSAGGANEAFF. In DNA, the CDR3 is TGTGCCAGCAGCGCCGGAGGGGCGAACGAAGCTTTCTTT.

The chain joins TRBV6-2 or TRBV6-3 to TRBJ2-5, with 12 bases aligning to TRBD2. With V trimmed by 2 bases and J by 1 base, 17 bases remained unmatched. CDR1 and CDR2 from the germline V gene are MNHEY and SVGEGT. This CDR3 has 21 residues. DNA of the CDR3: TGTGCCAGCAGTTACCCAGTCGACGGACTAGCGGGAAGGGTTACCCAAGAGACCCAGTACTTC. It is translated as CASSYPVDGLAGRVTQETQYF.

The V and J genes are TRBV5-1 and TRBJ1-1; D is unresolved. The germline CDR1 and CDR2 sequences are SGHRS and YFSETQ. This CDR3 has 14 amino acids. V lost 3 bases and J 1 base, leaving 10 bases between the germline ends. DNA for the CDR3: TGCGCCAGCAGCTCTTCCCTATCGAACACTGAAGCTTTCTTT. Its translation is CASSSSLSNTEAFF.

V is TRBV2 and J is TRBJ2-2; D gene ambiguous. The V gene lost 3 bases and the J gene lost 5 bases, with 7 bases spanning the gap. The germline CDR1 and CDR2 sequences are SNHLY and FYNNEI. The CDR3 spans 13 residues. The CDR3: CASSDALTGELFF. The CDR3 coding sequence is TGTGCCAGCAGTGATGCACTGACCGGGGAGCTGTTTTTT.

This chain uses TRBV7-2 with TRBJ1-1, with D perhaps TRBD1 (6 bases). Per germline, CDR1 SGHTA and CDR2 FQGNSA. The V end lost 5 bases, the J end lost 6 bases, and 16 bases lay between the germline ends. CDR3 size: 14 residues. The CDR3 DNA sequence: TGTGCCAGCAGCCCCCGGGGGGGCTTGGCTGAAGCTTTCTTT. This translates into CASSPRGGLAEAFF.

The chain combines TRBV5-6 with TRBJ1-3; D possibly corresponds to TRBD1 (5 bases). V shed 9 bases and J shed 0 bases, with 22 bases lying between them. CDR3 size: 17 residues. Looked up from germline, CDR1 is SGHDT and CDR2 is YYEEEE. The CDR3 nucleotides are TGTGCCACCTCCCTCGGGGGACTCTTCCGCTCTGGAAACACCATATATTTT. As protein: CATSLGGLFRSGNTIYF. Full variable domain (rest looked up from reference TRBV5-6 and TRBJ1-3): DAGVTQSPTHLIKTRGQQVTLRCSPKSGHDTVSWYQQALGQGPQFIFQYYEEEERQRGNFPDRFSGHQFPNYSSELNVNALLLGDSALYLCATSLGGLFRSGNTIYFGEGSWLTVV.

The CDR3 reads CASSVGLARARGEQFF. CDR3 sequence (DNA): TGTGCCAGTAGTGTGGGACTAGCGAGGGCCAGAGGTGAGCAGTTCTTC. V gene TRBV19 combines with J gene TRBJ2-1; TRBD2 matches 10 bases. The trim removed 5 bases at V and 9 bases at J, leaving 13 bases unmatched. This CDR3 comprises 16 residues. Germline CDR1 reads LNHDA; CDR2 reads SQIVND (reference sequence).

This clone was seen only once. J is TRBJ2-7 and V is TRBV6-2 or TRBV6-3; 9 bases agree with TRBD2. This CDR3 is built from 14 residues. Germline values: CDR1 MNHEY, CDR2 SVGEGT. V shed 5 bases and J 6 bases; nucleotides not matched to a gene: 8. In nucleotides, the CDR3 is TGTGCCAGCAGTGCCTCGCGGGAGGGCGCCGAGCAGTACTTC. Amino acids: CASSASREGAEQYF.

The CDR3 region has the DNA TGTGCCAGCAGCTTAGAAACAGGGGCGAATCAGCCCCAGCATTTT. Its translation: CASSLETGANQPQHF. This sequence joins TRBV7-2 and TRBJ1-5, with 7 bases identical to TRBD1. The V and J ends lost 1 base and 4 bases, in that order; junction bases with no gene match: 4. This CDR3 is 15 amino acids long. CDR1 and CDR2 (germline): SGHTA, FQGNSA.

This clone has just one count. J is TRBJ2-6 and V is TRBV7-2, with D possibly being TRBD1 (6 bases). Deletions cut 3 bases from V and 1 base from J, with 13 bases between. This CDR3 region has 17 residues. Germline CDR1 is SGHTA and CDR2 is FQGNSA. CDR3 loop: CASSLKQGYSGANVLTF. CDR3 DNA sequence: TGTGCCAGCAGCTTGAAACAGGGATATTCTGGGGCCAACGTCCTGACTTTC.

In this sample, this clone turned up a few times. The chain links TRBV7-2 to TRBJ1-2, with 9 bases aligning to TRBD1. With 3 bases clipped from V and 13 bases from J, the junction kept 15 bases outside the gene matches. From germline, CDR1 is SGHTA and CDR2 FQGNSA. The CDR3 consists of 15 residues. This CDR3 is CASSFEGQGRRLGTF. In nucleotides, the CDR3 is TGTGCCAGCAGCTTCGAGGGACAGGGCCGCAGATTAGGCACCTTC.

The chain recombines TRBV4-3 with TRBJ2-7; the match to TRBD1 covers 7 bases. The J segment lost 3 bases and the V segment lost 3 bases, leaving 2 bases of the junction unmatched. Per the germline V gene, CDR1 is LGHNA and CDR2 is YSLEER. This CDR3 is 13 amino acids long. The CDR3 region has the DNA TGCGCCAGCAGCCAGAGGGACAGCTACGAGCAGTACTTC. It is translated as CASSQRDSYEQYF.

This clone was seen just once. V gene TRBV4-3 combines with J gene TRBJ2-1, with D maybe TRBD2 (5 bases). CDR3 length: 14 residues. CDR1 and CDR2 (germline): LGHNA, YSLEER. Trimming removed 1 base at V and 4 bases at J, with 8 bases between. CDR3 nucleotides: TGCGCCAGCAGCCAAGCCCCGGGATACAATGAGCAGTTCTTC. Its protein is CASSQAPGYNEQFF.

This clone is judged medium-sized. The chain joins TRBV6-2 or TRBV6-3 to TRBJ2-1; 7 positions match TRBD1. The CDR3 totals 14 residues. The junction had 1 base not matched to a gene; V was cut back by 5 bases and J by 0 bases. Looked up from germline, CDR1 is MNHEY and CDR2 is SVGEGT. CDR3 loop: CASSRQGSYNEQFF. For the CDR3, the DNA is TGTGCCAGCAGTCGACAGGGCTCCTACAATGAGCAGTTCTTC.

The chain is built from TRBV30 and TRBJ2-3; D is possibly TRBD2 (6 bases). Germline V gene lookup returns CDR1 GTSNPN and CDR2 SVGIG (reference sequence). Trimming cost V 3 bases and J 0 bases, with 16 bases left between them. This CDR3 has 16 residues. The CDR3 sequence is CAWSGGVPASTDTQYF. The CDR3, as DNA: TGTGCCTGGAGCGGGGGAGTCCCGGCTAGCACAGATACGCAGTATTTT.

This clone was counted only a few times. The V and J genes are TRBV5-4 and TRBJ2-7; 7 positions match TRBD2. The J segment lost 2 bases and the V segment lost 3 bases, leaving 5 bases of the junction unmatched. The germline V gene encodes CDR1 SGHNT and CDR2 YYREEE (reference sequence). This CDR3 contains 14 residues. The CDR3 region has the DNA TGTGCCAGCAGCTGGCAGCGGGGCACCTACGAGCAGTACTTC. Its protein is CASSWQRGTYEQYF. Supplemented by reference TRBV5-4 and TRBJ2-7, the full variable domain reads ETGVTQSPTHLIKTRGQQVTLRCSSQSGHNTVSWYQQALGQGPQFIFQYYREEENGRGNFPPRFSGLQFPNYSSELNVNALELDDSALYLCASSWQRGTYEQYFGPGTRLTVT.

This rearrangement joins TRBV3-1 (or the pseudogene TRBV3-2) to TRBJ2-5; 7 positions agree with TRBD2. Germline V gene sequence: CDR1 LGHDT, CDR2 YNNKEL (reference sequence). The J segment lost 2 bases and the V segment lost 1 base, leaving 10 bases of the junction unmatched. CDR3 length equals 17 residues. The CDR3 here is CASSQGRDYLSQETQYF. The CDR3 bases are TGTGCCAGCAGCCAAGGTAGGGACTACTTATCGCAAGAGACCCAGTACTTC.

This chain uses TRBV4-3 with TRBJ1-1; D gene uncertain. CDR1 is LGHNA, CDR2 YSLEER, per germline. This CDR3 has 15 residues. Deletions cut 0 bases from V and 4 bases from J, with 12 bases between. The DNA of the CDR3 is TGCGCCAGCAGCCAAGATCCCCTTTATAGCACTGAAGCTTTCTTT. Translated: CASSQDPLYSTEAFF.

The gene calls are TRBV11-2 and TRBJ2-7; maybe TRBD2 (6 bases). Trimming pared 1 base from V and 11 bases from J, leaving 12 bases between. CDR1 is SGHAT, CDR2 FQNNGV, per germline. This CDR3 has 12 amino acids. In DNA, the CDR3 is TGTGCCAGCAGCTTAGTTACCCGGGGGAAGTACTTC. It encodes CASSLVTRGKYF.

The V and J genes are TRBV30 and TRBJ1-2; 7 bases line up with TRBD1. Germline CDR1 is GTSNPN and CDR2 is SVGIG (reference sequence). The CDR3 loop spans 13 amino acids. The ends lost 5 bases at V and 4 bases at J; junction bases unmatched: 7. DNA of the CDR3: TGTGCCTGGGGAAACAGGGGATCCTATGGCTACACCTTC. The encoded protein is CAWGNRGSYGYTF.

In its sample, this clone was seen once. The genes are TRBV5-1 and TRBJ1-3; 12 nucleotides match TRBD1. Germline CDR1 is SGHRS and CDR2 is YFSETQ. V was pared by 4 bases and J by 8 bases, with 10 bases of the junction left unmatched. CDR3 length equals 16 residues. The DNA for the CDR3 is TGCGCCAGCAGCCGAAGTGGGGACAGGGGGCAAGACACCATATATTTT. Amino acids: CASSRSGDRGQDTIYF.

The chain recombines TRBV9 with TRBJ1-3; D uncertain. The germline V and J ends were trimmed by 0 bases and 0 bases, with 7 bases remaining between them. The CDR3 is 15 amino acids. Germline CDR1 and CDR2: SGDLS and YYNGEE. In DNA form, the CDR3 reads TGTGCCAGCAGCGTAGTCGGGGTCTCTGGAAACACCATATATTTT. Protein product: CASSVVGVSGNTIYF. The full variable domain, its missing parts supplied by reference TRBV9 and TRBJ1-3, is DSGVTQTPKHLITATGQRVTLRCSPRSGDLSVYWYQQSLDQGLQFLIQYYNGEERAKGNILERFSAQQFPDLHSELNLSSLELGDSALYFCASSVVGVSGNTIYFGEGSWLTVV.

CDR3 bases: TGTGCCAGCAGTTTTCAGCGGAGGGAAGCTTTCTTT. This encodes CASSFQRREAFF. V usage is TRBV12-3 or TRBV12-4 and J usage is TRBJ1-1; D is ambiguous. The CDR3 is made up of 12 amino acids. Trimming stripped 3 bases from V and 8 bases from J, with 10 bases between.